This TCR beta chain comes out of a study of blood T cells in healthy people across ages. In the study overall: Template switching recovered approximately one barcoded beta molecule for every two T cells.

A sample-barcoded 5' primer and a J-beta primer mix were used in a second PCR of about 6 to 11 cycles. TCRdb ran MiXCR on the 5' RACE reads and lists one entry per CDR3 protein. The sample holds about 680,000 distinct CDR3 sequences, 49% seen once. Findings and limits, study-wide: A strong correlation was found between TCR beta diversity and the percentage of naive T cells.

The donors, aged roughly 6 to 100, were healthy Caucasians from Russia. Each donor had approximately 10 milliliters of peripheral blood drawn. In the case of this clonotype: What it binds is not known.

Germline V CDR1 and CDR2: MDHEN, SYDVKM. The CDR3 loop spans 15 amino acids. The V gene lost 2 bases and the J gene lost 2 bases, with 13 bases spanning the gap. The origin of this receptor is a woman aged 55-69 years in good health. Sequencing input: blood. The V gene is TRBV28, the J gene TRBJ2-7, with D possibly matching TRBD1 (6 bases). In DNA, the CDR3 is TGTGCCAGCAGTTTACCCGGGACAACCGCCTACGAGCAGTACTTC. Amino acid sequence: CASSLPGTTAYEQYF.